This T cell receptor beta chain is from a study of blood T cell repertoires in COVID-19 (dated by TCRdb to between 2020 and 2021). For context, the study as a whole: Samples covering the acute and convalescent phases of COVID-19 were provided by collaborators in the United States, Italy and Spain. The material from the prospective study consisted of cDNA or gDNA derived from T cells, B-cell-depleted T cells, or PBMCs. Subjects who had been exposed to COVID-19, were actively infected with it, or had recovered from it provided the deeply sampled blood TCRbeta repertoires that made up the dataset. The repertoires were released in a freely available public database intended as a resource for research on the immune response to SARS-CoV-2. The samples were drawn from two sources: the first 160 participants of the ongoing ImmuneRACE study, and 1,200 or so subjects contributed by 6 global collaborators. Nearly every sample came with metadata listing a de-identified subject ID, COVID-19 status, age in years and sex. Where available, HLA class I and class II types were taken from metadata supplied by the sample provider and were not determined by assay-based typing. What the work shows at the level of the full study, not this receptor alone: The quantity of clinical and demographic metadata differed by source and by participant and was supplied without curation.

TCRbeta CDR3 regions were amplified from genomic DNA using the immunoSEQ Assay, a bias-controlled multiplex PCR. For the original study's pipeline: Within the assay, amplification of reference gene primers was used to estimate how many nucleated cells each sample contained. To quantify the absolute abundance of each unique TCRbeta CDR3 rearrangement, sequence reads were collapsed and filtered. Productive Simpson clonality was computed per sample as the square root of Simpson's diversity index over productive rearrangements. TCRdb took this table from immuneACCESS and kept in-frame rearrangements with V and J called. Such tables lack part of the clones; where checked against another copy, unresolved V genes explain under half of the gap, and the rest is unexplained. That table is the source of V, J and clone size, and D and trimming were worked out from the DNA. The sample includes 300,000 to 400,000 clones, with roughly 89% observed a single time. Approximately 5.5% of the sample is in the top ten clones.

Comment on this clone: The antigen it binds to is not known. Per-base qualities were not stored, and no clone one base away is much larger.

The CDR3, from cysteine to phenylalanine, totals 14 residues. CDR3 DNA only is kept here, 42 bases in frame from base 1. V drops 5 bases and J drops 0 bases, leaving 7 bases in between. From the germline V gene (reference sequence), CDR1 is SEHNR and CDR2 is FQNEAQ. Participants in the prospective study were aged roughly 18 to 95 years, lived in 20 to 30 United States geographic areas, and enrolled through a virtual design. In the prospective study, cohorts were assigned on the basis of participant-reported clinical history obtained from a screening survey and a study questionnaire. Recovered participants in ImmuneRACE Cohort 3 were defined as having two consecutive negative NP/OP PCR tests, clearance from a healthcare professional, or resolution of symptoms. In the prospective study, whole blood, serum and a nasopharyngeal or oropharyngeal swab were collected from each participant by mobile phlebotomists. Prospective study participants could optionally give additional blood draws and questionnaires over an approximately 2-month period. Before DNA extraction, blood samples from the prospective study were shipped at room temperature or frozen.

The receptor was isolated from a man between 60 and 70 years old who had recovered from COVID-19. The V and J segments used are TRBV7-9 and TRBJ1-4; the D gene is not confidently resolved. The sequencing sample was made of PBMCs or T cells enriched from blood (not recorded which). This receptor has the CDR3 CASSPGATNEKLFF. The DNA sequence is TGTGCCAGCAGCCCAGGCGCAACTAATGAAAAACTGTTTTTT. Reference TRBV7-9 and TRBJ1-4 proteins supply the regions before and after the CDR3; the full variable domain is: DTGVSQNPRHKITKRGQNVTFRCDPISEHNRLYWYRQTLGQGPEFLTYFQNEAQLEKSRLLSDRFSAERPKGSFSTLEIQRTEQGDSAMYLCASSPGATNEKLFFGSGTQLSVL.